This TCR beta chain was captured by sequencing in a study of early T cells in non-severe SARS-CoV-2 infection. Study-wide background: Sequencing was performed on bulk RNA from unsorted whole blood, leaving chains unpaired.

The TCR library protocol was used to attach unique molecular identifiers. These identifiers were attached to individual cDNA molecules. Via MiXCR, TCRdb re-called the 5' RACE reads, giving one row per CDR3 protein. This repertoire shows 71,000 or so distinct CDR3 sequences, around 15% found once; its top ten account for roughly 13%. This clonotype occurred a few times. Sequenced sample: whole blood. The sequence was collected from an adult who was a healthcare worker with PCR-confirmed SARS-CoV-2 infection or an uninfected control (not recorded which).

The CDR3 DNA is TGTGCCAGCAGCTCCCAGGGGGCTAGAGATGGCTACACCTTC. It encodes CASSSQGARDGYTF. The gene calls are TRBV12-3 or TRBV12-4 and TRBJ1-2; 8 nucleotides line up with TRBD1. Unmatched junction bases numbered 9, after V lost 6 bases and J lost 6 bases. The CDR3 spans 14 residues.